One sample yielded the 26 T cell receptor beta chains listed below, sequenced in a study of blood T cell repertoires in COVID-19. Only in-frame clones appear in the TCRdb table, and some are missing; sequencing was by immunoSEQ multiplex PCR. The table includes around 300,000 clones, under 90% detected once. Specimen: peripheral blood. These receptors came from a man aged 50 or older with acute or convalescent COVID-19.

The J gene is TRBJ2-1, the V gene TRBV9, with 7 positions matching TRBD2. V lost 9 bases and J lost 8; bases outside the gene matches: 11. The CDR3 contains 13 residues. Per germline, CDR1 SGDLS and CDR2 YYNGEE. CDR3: CATQRGTQDEQFF. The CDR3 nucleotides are TGTGCCACCCAGCGGGGAACACAGGATGAGCAGTTCTTC.

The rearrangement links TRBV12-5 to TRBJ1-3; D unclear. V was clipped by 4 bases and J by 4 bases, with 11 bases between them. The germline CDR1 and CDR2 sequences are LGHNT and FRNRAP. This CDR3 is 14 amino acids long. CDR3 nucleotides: TGTGCTAGTGGTTCCTCCCCGCTAGGAAACACCATATATTTT. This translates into CASGSSPLGNTIYF.

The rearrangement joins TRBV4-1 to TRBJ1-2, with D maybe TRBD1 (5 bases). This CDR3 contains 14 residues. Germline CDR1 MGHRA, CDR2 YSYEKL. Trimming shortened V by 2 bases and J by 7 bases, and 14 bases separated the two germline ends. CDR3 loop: CASSQPDSVTGYTF. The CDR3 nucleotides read TGCGCCAGCAGCCAACCCGACAGTGTAACTGGCTACACCTTC.

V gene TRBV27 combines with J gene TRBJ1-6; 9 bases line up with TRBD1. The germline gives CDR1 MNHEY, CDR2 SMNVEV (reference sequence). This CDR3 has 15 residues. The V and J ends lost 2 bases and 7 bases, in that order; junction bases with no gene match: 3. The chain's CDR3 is CASSLMGQGNSPLHF. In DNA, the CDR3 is TGTGCCAGCAGTTTAATGGGACAGGGAAATTCACCCCTCCACTTT.

The DNA of the CDR3 is TGTGCCAGCTCACCTACCGGGAGCTATGGCTACACCTTC. Its protein is CASSPTGSYGYTF. The rearrangement joins TRBV18 to TRBJ1-2; D gene uncertain. The CDR3 loop spans 13 amino acids. V lost 3 bases, J lost 4 bases, and 9 bases lay in between. Germline V CDR1 and CDR2: KGHSH, LQKENI.

CDR3 bases: TGTGCCTCCCGGGACAGGGAAACTGAAGCTTTCTTT. This encodes CASRDRETEAFF. The chain joins TRBV10-3 to TRBJ1-1; TRBD1 agrees at 9 bases. This CDR3 comprises 12 residues. V was clipped by 11 bases and J by 5 bases; unmatched bases: 6. Germline loops: CDR1 ENHRY, CDR2 SYGVKD.

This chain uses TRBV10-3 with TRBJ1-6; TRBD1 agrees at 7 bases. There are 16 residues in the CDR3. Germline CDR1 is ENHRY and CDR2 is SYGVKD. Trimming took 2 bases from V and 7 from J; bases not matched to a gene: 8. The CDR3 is CAISESYGTANSPLHF. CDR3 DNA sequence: TGTGCCATCAGTGAGAGTTACGGGACAGCCAATTCACCCCTCCACTTT.

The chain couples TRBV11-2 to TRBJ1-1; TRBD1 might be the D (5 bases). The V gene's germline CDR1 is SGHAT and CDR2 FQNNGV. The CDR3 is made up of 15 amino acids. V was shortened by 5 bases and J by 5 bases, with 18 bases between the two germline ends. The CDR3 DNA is TGTGCCAGCAGCCCCTGGGGGGTGGGAATAACTGAAGCTTTCTTT. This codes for CASSPWGVGITEAFF.

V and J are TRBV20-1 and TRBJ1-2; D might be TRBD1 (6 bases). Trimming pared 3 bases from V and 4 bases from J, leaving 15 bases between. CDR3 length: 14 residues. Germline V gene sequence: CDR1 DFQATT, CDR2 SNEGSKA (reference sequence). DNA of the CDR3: TGCAGTGCTAGTGAACAGGGTTCGGGCTATGGCTACACCTTC. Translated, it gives CSASEQGSGYGYTF.

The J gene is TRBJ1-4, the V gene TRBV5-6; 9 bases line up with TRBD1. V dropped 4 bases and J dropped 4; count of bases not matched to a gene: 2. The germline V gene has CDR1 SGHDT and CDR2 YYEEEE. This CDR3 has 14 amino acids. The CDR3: CASSRGQGNEKLFF. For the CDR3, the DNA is TGTGCCAGCAGCAGGGGACAGGGTAATGAAAAACTGTTTTTT.

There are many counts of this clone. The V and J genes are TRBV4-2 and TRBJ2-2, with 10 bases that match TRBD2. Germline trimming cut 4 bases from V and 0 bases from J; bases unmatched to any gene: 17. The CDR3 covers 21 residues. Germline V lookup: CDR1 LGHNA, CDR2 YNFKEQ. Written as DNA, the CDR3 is TGTGCCAGCAGCCCGATAGAGGGACTAGCGCGGAAACTCGCGAACACCGGGGAGCTGTTTTTT. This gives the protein CASSPIEGLARKLANTGELFF.

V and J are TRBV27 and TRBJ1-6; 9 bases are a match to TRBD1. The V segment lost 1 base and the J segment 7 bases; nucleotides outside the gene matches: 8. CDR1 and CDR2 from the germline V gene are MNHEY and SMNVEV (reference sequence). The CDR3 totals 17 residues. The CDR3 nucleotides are TGTGCCAGCAGTTTATGGCGCCCCGGGACAGGGAATTCACCCCTCCACTTT. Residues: CASSLWRPGTGNSPLHF.

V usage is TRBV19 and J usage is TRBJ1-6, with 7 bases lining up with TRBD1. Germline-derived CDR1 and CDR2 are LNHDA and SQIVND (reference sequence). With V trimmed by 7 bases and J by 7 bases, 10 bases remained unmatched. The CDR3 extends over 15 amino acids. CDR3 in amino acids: CASTPQPGQNSPLHF. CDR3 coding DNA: TGTGCCAGTACCCCACAGCCGGGACAGAATTCACCCCTCCACTTT.

The DNA of the CDR3 is TGTGCCAGCAGCTTGAGCGGGGGCGCCACAGATACGCAGTATTTT. This gives the protein CASSLSGGATDTQYF. The J gene is TRBJ2-3, the V gene TRBV11-2; 8 bases are shared with TRBD2. Trimming removed 3 bases from V and 2 bases from J; junction bases left unmatched: 4. Per germline, CDR1 SGHAT and CDR2 FQNNGV. CDR3 length: 15 amino acids.

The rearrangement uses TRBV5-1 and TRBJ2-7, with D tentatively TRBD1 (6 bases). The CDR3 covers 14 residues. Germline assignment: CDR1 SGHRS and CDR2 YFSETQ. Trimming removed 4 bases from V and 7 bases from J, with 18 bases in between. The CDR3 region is CASSPDPGVGEQYF. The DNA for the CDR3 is TGCGCCAGCAGCCCGGATCCAGGGGTTGGAGAGCAGTACTTC.

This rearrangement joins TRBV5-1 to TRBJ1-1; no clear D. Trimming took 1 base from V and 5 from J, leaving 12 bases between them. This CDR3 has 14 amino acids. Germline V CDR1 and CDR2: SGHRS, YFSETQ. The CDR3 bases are TGCGCCAGCAGCTTGCTCGGGGTGGGAACTGAAGCTTTCTTT. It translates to CASSLLGVGTEAFF.

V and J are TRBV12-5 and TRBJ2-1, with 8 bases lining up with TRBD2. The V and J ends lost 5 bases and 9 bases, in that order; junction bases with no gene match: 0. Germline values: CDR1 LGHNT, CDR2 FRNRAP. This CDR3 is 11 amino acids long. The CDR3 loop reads CASGAGGEQFF. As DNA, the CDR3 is TGTGCTAGTGGTGCGGGGGGTGAGCAGTTCTTC.

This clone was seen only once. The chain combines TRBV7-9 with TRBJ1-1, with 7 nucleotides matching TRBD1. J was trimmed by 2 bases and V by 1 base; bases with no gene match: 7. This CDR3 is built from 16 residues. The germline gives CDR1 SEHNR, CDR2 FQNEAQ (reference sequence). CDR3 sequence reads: CASSLVETGLNTEAFF. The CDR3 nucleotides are TGTGCCAGCAGCTTAGTGGAGACAGGGTTAAACACTGAAGCTTTCTTT.

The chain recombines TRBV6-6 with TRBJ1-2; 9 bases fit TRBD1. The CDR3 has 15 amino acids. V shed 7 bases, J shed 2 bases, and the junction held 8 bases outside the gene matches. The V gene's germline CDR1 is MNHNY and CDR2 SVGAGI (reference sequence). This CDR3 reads CASISLTGGNYGYTF. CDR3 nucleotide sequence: TGTGCCAGCATTTCCTTGACAGGGGGAAACTATGGCTACACCTTC.

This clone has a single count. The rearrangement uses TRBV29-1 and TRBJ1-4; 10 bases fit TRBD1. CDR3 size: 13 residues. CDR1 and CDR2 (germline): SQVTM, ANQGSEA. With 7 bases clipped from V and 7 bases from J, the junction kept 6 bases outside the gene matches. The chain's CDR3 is CSASRDRGEKLFF. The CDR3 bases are TGCAGCGCGTCCCGGGACAGGGGTGAAAAACTGTTTTTT. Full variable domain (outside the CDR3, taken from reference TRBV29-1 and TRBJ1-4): SAVISQKPSRDICQRGTSLTIQCQVDSQVTMMFWYRQQPGQSLTLIATANQGSEATYESGFVIDKFPISRPNLTFSTLTVSNMSPEDSSIYLCSASRDRGEKLFFGSGTQLSVL.

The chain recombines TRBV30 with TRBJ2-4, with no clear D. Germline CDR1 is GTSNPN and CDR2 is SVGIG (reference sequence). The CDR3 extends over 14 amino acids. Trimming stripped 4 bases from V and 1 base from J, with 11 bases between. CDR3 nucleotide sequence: TGTGCCTGGAACTTGTCCGGGGCCAAAAACATTCAGTACTTC. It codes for CAWNLSGAKNIQYF.

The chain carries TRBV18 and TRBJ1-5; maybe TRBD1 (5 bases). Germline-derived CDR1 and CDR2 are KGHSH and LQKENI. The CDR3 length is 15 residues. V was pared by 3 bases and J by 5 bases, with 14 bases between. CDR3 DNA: TGTGCCAGCTCACCCTCAGCAGGGCTGGATCAGCCCCAGCATTTT. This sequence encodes CASSPSAGLDQPQHF.

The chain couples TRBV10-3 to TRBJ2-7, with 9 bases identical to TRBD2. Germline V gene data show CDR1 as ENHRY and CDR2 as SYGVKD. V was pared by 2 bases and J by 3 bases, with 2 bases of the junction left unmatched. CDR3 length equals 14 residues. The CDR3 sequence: CAISEAGGGYEQYF. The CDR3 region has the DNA TGTGCCATCAGTGAGGCGGGGGGGGGCTACGAGCAGTACTTC.

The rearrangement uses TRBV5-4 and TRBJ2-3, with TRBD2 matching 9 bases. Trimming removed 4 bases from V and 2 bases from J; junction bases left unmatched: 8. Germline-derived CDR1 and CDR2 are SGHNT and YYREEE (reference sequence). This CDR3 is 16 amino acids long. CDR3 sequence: CASSPEAGGYTDTQYF. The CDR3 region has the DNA TGTGCCAGCAGCCCGGAGGCGGGGGGGTACACAGATACGCAGTATTTT.

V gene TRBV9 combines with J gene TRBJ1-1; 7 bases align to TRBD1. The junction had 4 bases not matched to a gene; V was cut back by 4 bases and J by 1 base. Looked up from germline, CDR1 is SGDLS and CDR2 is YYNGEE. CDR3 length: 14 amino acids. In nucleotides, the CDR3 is TGTGCCAGCAGCCTGGGACAGCAGAACACTGAAGCTTTCTTT. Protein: CASSLGQQNTEAFF.

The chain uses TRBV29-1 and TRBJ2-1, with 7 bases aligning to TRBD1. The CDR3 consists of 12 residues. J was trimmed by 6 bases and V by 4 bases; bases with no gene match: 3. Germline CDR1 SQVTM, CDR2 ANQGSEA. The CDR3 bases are TGCAGCGTTGCCAACAGGGGCAATGAGCAGTTCTTC. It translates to CSVANRGNEQFF.